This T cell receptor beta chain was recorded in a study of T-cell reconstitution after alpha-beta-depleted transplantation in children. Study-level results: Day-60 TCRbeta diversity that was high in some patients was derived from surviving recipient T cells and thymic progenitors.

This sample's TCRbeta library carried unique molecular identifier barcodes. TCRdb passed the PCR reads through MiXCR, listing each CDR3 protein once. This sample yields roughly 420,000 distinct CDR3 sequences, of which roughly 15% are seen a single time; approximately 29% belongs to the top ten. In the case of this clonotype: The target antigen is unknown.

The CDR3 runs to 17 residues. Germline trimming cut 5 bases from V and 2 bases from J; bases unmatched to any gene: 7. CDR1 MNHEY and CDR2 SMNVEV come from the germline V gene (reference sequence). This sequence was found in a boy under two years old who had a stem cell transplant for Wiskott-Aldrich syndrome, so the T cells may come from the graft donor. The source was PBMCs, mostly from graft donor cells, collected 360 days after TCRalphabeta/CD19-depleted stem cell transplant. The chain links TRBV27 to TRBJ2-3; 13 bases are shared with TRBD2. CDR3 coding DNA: TGTGCCAGCAGTGTTCCGGGACTAGCGGGGTCCACAGATACGCAGTATTTT. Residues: CASSVPGLAGSTDTQYF.